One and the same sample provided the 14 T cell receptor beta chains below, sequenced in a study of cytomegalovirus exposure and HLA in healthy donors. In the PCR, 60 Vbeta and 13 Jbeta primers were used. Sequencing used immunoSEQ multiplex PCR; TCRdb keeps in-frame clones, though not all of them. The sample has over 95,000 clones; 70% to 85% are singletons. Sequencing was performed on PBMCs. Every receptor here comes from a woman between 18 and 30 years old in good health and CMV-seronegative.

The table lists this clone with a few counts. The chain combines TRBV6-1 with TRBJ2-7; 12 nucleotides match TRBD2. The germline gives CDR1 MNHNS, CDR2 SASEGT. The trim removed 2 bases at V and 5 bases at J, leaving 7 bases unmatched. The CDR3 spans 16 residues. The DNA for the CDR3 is TGTGCCAGCAGTGAATGGCTAGCGGGGGGGCTCGACGAGCAGTACGTC. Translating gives CASSEWLAGGLDEQYV.

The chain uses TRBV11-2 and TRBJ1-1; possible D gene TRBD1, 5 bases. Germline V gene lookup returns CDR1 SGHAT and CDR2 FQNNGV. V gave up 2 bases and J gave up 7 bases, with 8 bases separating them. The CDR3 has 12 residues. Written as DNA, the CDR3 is TGTGCCAGCAGCTTACAGGGTAATGAAGCTTTCTTT. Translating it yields CASSLQGNEAFF.

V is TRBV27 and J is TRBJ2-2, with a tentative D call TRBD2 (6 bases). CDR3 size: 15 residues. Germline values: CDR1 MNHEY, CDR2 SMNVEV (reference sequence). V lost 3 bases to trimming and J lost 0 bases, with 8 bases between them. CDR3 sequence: CASSLEGSNTGELFF. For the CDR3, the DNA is TGTGCCAGCAGTTTGGAGGGCTCGAACACCGGGGAGCTGTTTTTT.

The CDR3 bases are TGTGCCAGCAGCTTGTATACAGGGGGGATCGAGACCCAGTACTTC. This encodes CASSLYTGGIETQYF. The rearrangement uses TRBV5-6 and TRBJ2-5, with 8 bases identical to TRBD1. Per germline, CDR1 SGHDT and CDR2 YYEEEE. The J segment lost 5 bases and the V segment lost 1 base, leaving 7 bases of the junction unmatched. The CDR3 totals 15 residues.

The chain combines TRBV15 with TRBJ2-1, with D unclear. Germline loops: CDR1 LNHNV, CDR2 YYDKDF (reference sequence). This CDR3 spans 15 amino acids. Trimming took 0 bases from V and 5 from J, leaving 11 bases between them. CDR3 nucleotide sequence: TGTGCCACCAGCAGAGATAACGAGGCACACAATGAGCAGTTCTTC. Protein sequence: CATSRDNEAHNEQFF.

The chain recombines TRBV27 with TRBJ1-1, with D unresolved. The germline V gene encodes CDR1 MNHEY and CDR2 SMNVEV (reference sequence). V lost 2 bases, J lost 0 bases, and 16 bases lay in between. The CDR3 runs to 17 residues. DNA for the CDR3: TGTGCCAGCAGTTTAACGACCGCGCAGACTTTGAACACTGAAGCTTTCTTT. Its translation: CASSLTTAQTLNTEAFF.

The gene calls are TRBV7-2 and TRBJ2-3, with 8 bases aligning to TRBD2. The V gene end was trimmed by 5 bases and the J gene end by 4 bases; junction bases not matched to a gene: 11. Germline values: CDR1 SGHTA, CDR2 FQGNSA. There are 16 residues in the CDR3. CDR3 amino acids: CASSPVGSGAADTQYF. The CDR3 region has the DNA TGTGCCAGCAGCCCCGTTGGTAGCGGGGCGGCAGATACGCAGTATTTT.

The CDR3 nucleotides are TGTGCCAGCAGCTTAGCGCGGCCCCAAGAGACCCAGTACTTC. This sequence encodes CASSLARPQETQYF. This chain connects TRBV7-9 to TRBJ2-5, with no clear D. Germline V gene sequence: CDR1 SEHNR, CDR2 FQNEAQ (reference sequence). Trimming shortened V by 0 bases and J by 1 base, and 6 bases separated the two germline ends. The CDR3 consists of 14 residues.

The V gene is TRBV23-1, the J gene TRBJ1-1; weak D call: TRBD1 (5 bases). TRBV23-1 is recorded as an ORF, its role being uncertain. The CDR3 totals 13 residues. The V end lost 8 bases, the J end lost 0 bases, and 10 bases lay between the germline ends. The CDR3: CASGGTVNTEAFF. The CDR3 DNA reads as TGCGCCAGCGGAGGGACGGTGAACACTGAAGCTTTCTTT.

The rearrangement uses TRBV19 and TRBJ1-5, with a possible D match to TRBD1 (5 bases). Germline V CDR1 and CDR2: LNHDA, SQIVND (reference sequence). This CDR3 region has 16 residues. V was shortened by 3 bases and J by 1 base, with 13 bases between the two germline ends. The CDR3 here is CASSMTRGLSNQPQHF. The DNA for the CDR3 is TGTGCCAGTAGTATGACACGGGGACTAAGCAATCAGCCCCAGCATTTT.

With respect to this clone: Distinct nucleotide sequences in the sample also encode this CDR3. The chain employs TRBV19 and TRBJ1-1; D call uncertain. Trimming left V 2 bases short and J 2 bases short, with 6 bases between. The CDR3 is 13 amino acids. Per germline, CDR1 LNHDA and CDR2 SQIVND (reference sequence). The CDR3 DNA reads TGTGCCAGTAGTATATCAGTAAACACTGAAGCTTTCTTT. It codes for CASSISVNTEAFF. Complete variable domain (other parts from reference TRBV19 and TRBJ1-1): DGGITQSPKYLFRKEGQNVTLSCEQNLNHDAMYWYRQDPGQGLRLIYYSQIVNDFQKGDIAEGYSVSREKKESFPLTVTSAQKNPTAFYLCASSISVNTEAFFGQGTRLTVV.

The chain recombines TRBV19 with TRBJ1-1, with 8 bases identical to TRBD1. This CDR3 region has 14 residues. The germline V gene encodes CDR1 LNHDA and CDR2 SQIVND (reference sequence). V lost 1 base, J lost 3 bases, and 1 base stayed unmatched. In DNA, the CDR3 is TGTGCCAGTAGTATAGTGACAGGGGACACTGAAGCTTTCTTT. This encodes CASSIVTGDTEAFF.

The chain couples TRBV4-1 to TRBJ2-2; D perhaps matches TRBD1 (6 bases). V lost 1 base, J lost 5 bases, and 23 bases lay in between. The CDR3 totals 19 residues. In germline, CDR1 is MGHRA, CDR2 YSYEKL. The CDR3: CASSQALTGSRRETGELFF. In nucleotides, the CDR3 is TGCGCCAGCAGCCAAGCGTTAACAGGGAGTCGAAGAGAGACCGGGGAGCTGTTTTTT.

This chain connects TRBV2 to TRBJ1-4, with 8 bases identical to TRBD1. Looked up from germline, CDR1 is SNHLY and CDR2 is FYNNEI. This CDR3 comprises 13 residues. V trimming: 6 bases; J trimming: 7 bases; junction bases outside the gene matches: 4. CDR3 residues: CASRGQEGEKLFF. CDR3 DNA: TGTGCCAGCAGGGGACAGGAGGGTGAAAAACTGTTTTTT.